These 6 T cell receptor beta chains came from one sample sequenced in a study of radiation and T cells in renal cell carcinoma. Time point reported: blood 2 weeks post-SBRT. The treatment is: 15 Gy SBRT to primary tumor, nephrectomy 4 weeks later. TCRdb's copy holds only in-frame clones and misses some; the assay was immunoSEQ multiplex PCR. The sample consists of 70,000 to 80,000 clones, 80% to 90% of them appearing once. Sequenced material: blood, taken from a patient whose treatment included radiotherapy and nephrectomy. All receptors come from a woman between 50 and 59 years old with renal cell carcinoma.

The chain recombines TRBV30 with TRBJ1-4, with 7 bases identical to TRBD1. In germline, CDR1 is GTSNPN, CDR2 SVGIG (reference sequence). The CDR3 sequence is 14 residues long. The ends lost 1 base at V and 5 bases at J; junction bases unmatched: 4. This CDR3 reads CAWSAGQSNEKLFF. The CDR3 bases are TGTGCCTGGAGTGCGGGACAGAGCAATGAAAAACTGTTTTTT. The full variable domain, with the rest looked up from reference TRBV30 and TRBJ1-4, is SQTIHQWPATLVQPVGSPLSLECTVEGTSNPNLYWYRQAAGRGLQLLFYSVGIGQISSEVPQNLSASRPQDRQFILSSKKLLLSDSGFYLCAWSAGQSNEKLFFGSGTQLSVL.

The chain has TRBV7-2 and TRBJ2-5, with D perhaps matching TRBD2 (5 bases). In germline, CDR1 is SGHTA, CDR2 FQGNSA. The CDR3 is 15 amino acids. V lost 5 bases and J lost 0, with 13 bases in between. CDR3 coding DNA: TGTGCCAGCAGCACAACGGGAACATACCAAGAGACCCAGTACTTC. It codes for CASSTTGTYQETQYF.

This chain uses TRBV7-2 with TRBJ2-7, with 7 bases aligning to TRBD2. V was pared by 1 base and J by 2 bases, with 8 bases of the junction left unmatched. Germline V gives CDR1 SGHTA, CDR2 FQGNSA. The CDR3 extends over 16 amino acids. The CDR3 DNA reads as TGTGCCAGCAGCTTAGAGGGCGGGAGCTCGCCCTACGAGCAGTACTTC. As protein: CASSLEGGSSPYEQYF.

The chain carries TRBV7-8 and TRBJ1-5; 8 positions agree with TRBD1. CDR1 and CDR2 from the germline V gene are SGHVS and FQNEAQ. The CDR3 runs to 16 residues. Unmatched junction bases numbered 4, after V lost 3 bases and J lost 0 bases. In nucleotides, the CDR3 is TGTGCCAGCAGCTTTAGGACAGGGAATAGCAATCAGCCCCAGCATTTT. It yields the protein CASSFRTGNSNQPQHF.

This clone was picked up one time. The chain links TRBV19 to TRBJ2-2, with a weak D call TRBD2 (6 bases). The CDR3 is 15 residues long. Per germline, CDR1 LNHDA and CDR2 SQIVND (reference sequence). V was cut by 5 bases and J by 2 bases, with 12 bases left in between. In DNA form, the CDR3 reads TGTGCCAGTAGTGTGTTCGCGGGAAACACCGGGGAGCTGTTTTTT. Its protein product is CASSVFAGNTGELFF.

This chain connects TRBV7-8 to TRBJ2-3; TRBD2 matches at 13 bases. Germline V gives CDR1 SGHVS, CDR2 FQNEAQ. The CDR3 consists of 16 residues. V shed 5 bases and J 0 bases; nucleotides not matched to a gene: 2. The CDR3 sequence is CASSLTSGRSTDTQYF. The CDR3 DNA sequence: TGTGCCAGCAGCCTGACTAGCGGGAGGAGCACAGATACGCAGTATTTT.